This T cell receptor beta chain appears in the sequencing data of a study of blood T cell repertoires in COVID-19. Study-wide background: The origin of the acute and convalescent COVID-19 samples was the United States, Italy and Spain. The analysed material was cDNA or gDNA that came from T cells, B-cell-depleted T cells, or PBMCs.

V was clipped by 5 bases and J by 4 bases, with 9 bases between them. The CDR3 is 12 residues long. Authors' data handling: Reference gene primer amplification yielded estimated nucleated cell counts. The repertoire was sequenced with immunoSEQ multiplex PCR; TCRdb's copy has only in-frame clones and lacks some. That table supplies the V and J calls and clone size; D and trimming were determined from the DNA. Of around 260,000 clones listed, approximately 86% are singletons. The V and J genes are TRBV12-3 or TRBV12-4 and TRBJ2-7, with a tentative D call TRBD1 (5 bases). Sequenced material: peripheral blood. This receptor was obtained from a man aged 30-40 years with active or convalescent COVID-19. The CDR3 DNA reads TGTGCCAGCAGTCCAGGGATATACGAGCAGTACTTC. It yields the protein CASSPGIYEQYF.